A single sample gave rise to the 24 T cell receptor beta chains below, sequenced in a study of T cell changes during pregnancy in multiple sclerosis. Only in-frame clones appear in the TCRdb table, and some are missing; sequencing was by immunoSEQ multiplex PCR. This repertoire shows 75,000 to 95,000 clones, approximately 88% found once; its top ten account for approximately 1%. Sequences were derived from peripheral blood, sampled in the first trimester of pregnancy. Every receptor here comes from a female donor in good health, enrolled as a control in a pregnancy study.

This chain links TRBV28 with TRBJ2-1; unclear D gene. This CDR3 contains 11 residues. Germline CDR1 is MDHEN and CDR2 is SYDVKM. V lost 3 bases and J lost 9, with 6 bases in between. The CDR3 DNA is TGTGCCAGCAGTTTTTCGGGTGAGCAGTTCTTC. Translation gives CASSFSGEQFF.

This chain joins TRBV5-1 and TRBJ1-4, with no clear D. The germline V gene has CDR1 SGHRS and CDR2 YFSETQ. This CDR3 is built from 14 residues. Trimming took off 4 bases at V and 0 bases at J, with 7 bases between the two ends. The chain's CDR3 is CASSEATTNEKLFF. CDR3 DNA sequence: TGCGCCAGCAGCGAAGCGACAACTAATGAAAAACTGTTTTTT.

The rearrangement uses TRBV7-8 and TRBJ2-3, with 10 bases identical to TRBD2. Germline CDR1 reads SGHVS; CDR2 reads FQNEAQ. The junction had 13 bases not matched to a gene; V was cut back by 6 bases and J by 1 base. CDR3 length: 18 amino acids. The CDR3 loop is CASRAYVASGGGTDTQYF. The CDR3 DNA follows: TGTGCCAGCAGAGCTTATGTGGCTAGCGGGGGCGGCACAGATACGCAGTATTTT.

The chain has TRBV4-1 and TRBJ2-1; 8 bases map to TRBD1. The CDR3 sequence is 16 residues long. J gave up 4 bases and V 0 bases, and 5 bases lay outside the gene matches. Germline lookup yields CDR1 MGHRA and CDR2 YSYEKL. Written as DNA, the CDR3 is TGCGCCAGCAGCCAAGATGGCCAGGGGGCGTACAATGAGCAGTTCTTC. The encoded protein is CASSQDGQGAYNEQFF.

This chain connects TRBV5-1 to TRBJ2-4; D is possibly TRBD1 (6 bases). CDR3 length: 14 amino acids. The V end lost 2 bases, the J end lost 6 bases, and 12 bases lay between the germline ends. Looked up from germline, CDR1 is SGHRS and CDR2 is YFSETQ. The DNA for the CDR3 is TGCGCCAGCAGCTTTGGGCAGGGGAGAAACATTCAGTACTTC. Its translation is CASSFGQGRNIQYF.

In nucleotides, the CDR3 is TGTGCCAGCAGCCAAGATCAGGGTAGGTACGAGCAGTACTTC. Its translation: CASSQDQGRYEQYF. V is TRBV4-2 and J is TRBJ2-7; tentatively, D is TRBD1 (5 bases). The ends were cut back, 0 bases at V and 4 bases at J, with 10 bases in the middle. The CDR3 is made up of 14 amino acids. Germline CDR1 LGHNA, CDR2 YNFKEQ.

The rearrangement links TRBV6-5 to TRBJ2-7, with D uncertain. Germline-derived CDR1 and CDR2 are MNHEY and SVGAGI. V was cut by 2 bases and J by 3 bases, with 5 bases left in between. The CDR3 has 12 amino acids. CDR3 in amino acids: CASSYDNYEQYF. CDR3 in DNA: TGTGCCAGCAGTTACGACAACTACGAGCAGTACTTC.

This clone was counted between two and nine times. CDR3 protein: CASSLARGVPEAFF. The DNA for the CDR3 is TGTGCCAGCAGCTTAGCGCGGGGAGTTCCTGAAGCTTTCTTT. The rearrangement uses TRBV7-9 and TRBJ1-1; D not resolved. Trimming cost V 0 bases and J 6 bases, with 11 bases left between them. The CDR3 length is 14 residues. Germline-derived CDR1 and CDR2 are SEHNR and FQNEAQ (reference sequence). The variable domain in full, with the rest retrieved from reference TRBV7-9 and TRBJ1-1, is DTGVSQNPRHKITKRGQNVTFRCDPISEHNRLYWYRQTLGQGPEFLTYFQNEAQLEKSRLLSDRFSAERPKGSFSTLEIQRTEQGDSAMYLCASSLARGVPEAFFGQGTRLTVV.

The chain joins TRBV2 to TRBJ1-1, with 7 bases fitting TRBD1. The trim removed 3 bases at V and 0 bases at J, leaving 4 bases unmatched. Germline loops: CDR1 SNHLY, CDR2 FYNNEI. This CDR3 is built from 15 residues. CDR3 DNA sequence: TGTGCCAGCAGTGACAGGGGACAGATGAACACTGAAGCTTTCTTT. Translating gives CASSDRGQMNTEAFF.

The chain links TRBV16 to TRBJ1-5; weak D call: TRBD1 (5 bases). Germline V gene sequence: CDR1 KGHSY, CDR2 FQNENV. The CDR3 covers 13 residues. Deletions cut 2 bases from V and 7 bases from J, with 9 bases between. DNA of the CDR3: TGTGCCAGCAGCCAACAGGGAGGACAGCCCCAGCATTTT. Translating gives CASSQQGGQPQHF. The whole variable domain, filled in from reference TRBV16 and TRBJ1-5, reads GEEVAQTPKHLVRGEGQKAKLYCAPIKGHSYVFWYQQVLKNEFKFLISFQNENVFDETGMPKERFSAKCLPNSPCSLEIQATKLEDSAVYFCASSQQGGQPQHFGDGTRLSIL.

This chain joins TRBV7-8 and TRBJ2-7; 7 bases fit TRBD1. This CDR3 comprises 15 residues. The germline CDR1 and CDR2 sequences are SGHVS and FQNEAQ. J gave up 4 bases and V 5 bases, and 11 bases lay outside the gene matches. The CDR3: CASSPQPGQTYEQYF. The CDR3 bases are TGTGCCAGCAGCCCTCAACCGGGACAGACTTACGAGCAGTACTTC.

The V gene is TRBV15, the J gene TRBJ2-2; 8 bases fit TRBD2. The CDR3 sequence is 16 residues long. Per germline, CDR1 LNHNV and CDR2 YYDKDF (reference sequence). With V trimmed by 0 bases and J by 5 bases, 5 bases remained unmatched. CDR3 in amino acids: CATSRDRGGWTGELFF. CDR3 in DNA: TGTGCCACCAGCAGAGATCGGGGGGGTTGGACCGGGGAGCTGTTTTTT. Variable domain in full (rest from reference TRBV15 and TRBJ2-2): DAMVIQNPRYQVTQFGKPVTLSCSQTLNHNVMYWYQQKSSQAPKLLFHYYDKDFNNEADTPDNFQSRRPNTSFCFLDIRSPGLGDTAMYLCATSRDRGGWTGELFFGEGSRLTVL.

The chain recombines TRBV28 with TRBJ2-5; D is perhaps TRBD1 (6 bases). The germline V gene has CDR1 MDHEN and CDR2 SYDVKM. This CDR3 has 16 amino acids. With 8 bases removed from V and 2 bases from J, the gap between germline ends came to 21 bases. This chain's CDR3 is CASSRARQAAQETQYF. The CDR3 DNA is TGTGCCAGCTCCCGCGCCAGACAGGCGGCACAAGAGACCCAGTACTTC.

This sequence joins TRBV7-2 and TRBJ2-1, with 8 bases identical to TRBD1. Germline CDR1 and CDR2: SGHTA and FQGNSA. The CDR3 extends over 15 amino acids. Trimming at V came to 7 bases and at J to 1 base, leaving 6 bases not matched to a gene. CDR3 bases: TGTGCCAGCAAAGCAGGGGGCAGGTCCTACAATGAGCAGTTCTTC. It yields the protein CASKAGGRSYNEQFF.

This clone was recorded a few times. The rearrangement links TRBV19 to TRBJ2-7; 9 bases are shared with TRBD1. J was trimmed by 3 bases and V by 5 bases; bases with no gene match: 2. Germline CDR1 is LNHDA and CDR2 is SQIVND (reference sequence). The CDR3 runs 13 residues. CDR3 sequence (DNA): TGTGCCAGTAGTTCGGACAGGGGCTACGAGCAGTACTTC. This translates into CASSSDRGYEQYF. Together with reference TRBV19 and TRBJ2-7, the CDR3 gives the full variable domain: DGGITQSPKYLFRKEGQNVTLSCEQNLNHDAMYWYRQDPGQGLRLIYYSQIVNDFQKGDIAEGYSVSREKKESFPLTVTSAQKNPTAFYLCASSSDRGYEQYFGPGTRLTVT.

This clone was seen a single time. The rearrangement uses TRBV7-6 and TRBJ1-5; D not resolved. Per germline, CDR1 SGHVS and CDR2 FNYEAQ. This CDR3 contains 14 residues. Trimming took off 5 bases at V and 0 bases at J, with 8 bases between the two ends. CDR3: CASSPGVSNQPQHF. The CDR3 nucleotides are TGTGCCAGCAGCCCCGGGGTTAGCAATCAGCCCCAGCATTTT.

This chain connects TRBV9 to TRBJ2-1; D perhaps matches TRBD2 (5 bases). Trimming cost V 4 bases and J 2 bases, with 13 bases left between them. The CDR3 totals 15 residues. Germline CDR1 is SGDLS and CDR2 is YYNGEE. The CDR3 region has the DNA TGTGCCAGCAGCCCCGGGGATGGGCCCTACAATGAGCAGTTCTTC. This encodes CASSPGDGPYNEQFF. The full variable domain, in which reference TRBV9 and TRBJ2-1 provide the parts outside the CDR3, is DSGVTQTPKHLITATGQRVTLRCSPRSGDLSVYWYQQSLDQGLQFLIQYYNGEERAKGNILERFSAQQFPDLHSELNLSSLELGDSALYFCASSPGDGPYNEQFFGPGTRLTVL.

V and J are TRBV5-4 and TRBJ1-1; weak D call: TRBD1 (6 bases). Germline-derived CDR1 and CDR2 are SGHNT and YYREEE (reference sequence). There are 14 residues in the CDR3. V shed 1 base and J shed 2 bases, with 9 bases lying between them. CDR3: CASSLQGINTEAFF. The CDR3 DNA reads as TGTGCCAGCAGCTTGCAGGGGATAAACACTGAAGCTTTCTTT.

This clone turned up a few times. The V gene is TRBV15, the J gene TRBJ1-6; D uncertain. The CDR3 totals 15 residues. V dropped 0 bases and J dropped 6 bases, with 9 bases sitting between them. Germline V gene sequence: CDR1 LNHNV, CDR2 YYDKDF (reference sequence). CDR3 sequence: CATSRDMRFNSPLHF. In DNA form, the CDR3 reads TGTGCCACCAGCAGAGATATGAGATTTAATTCACCCCTCCACTTT.

The chain is built from TRBV6-5 and TRBJ1-5; D is possibly TRBD1 (5 bases). This CDR3 has 14 amino acids. Trimming cost V 6 bases and J 0 bases, with 9 bases left between them. Germline lookup yields CDR1 MNHEY and CDR2 SVGAGI. The CDR3 DNA reads TGTGCCAGCAGACCCGACAGTAGCAATCAGCCCCAGCATTTT. Its protein product is CASRPDSSNQPQHF.

V usage is TRBV11-2 and J usage is TRBJ2-7, with TRBD2 identical over 14 bases. CDR3 size: 15 residues. CDR1 is SGHAT and CDR2 is FQNNGV in the germline V gene. The V gene end was trimmed by 3 bases and the J gene end by 5 bases; junction bases not matched to a gene: 3. The CDR3 loop reads CASSFGGLAGDEQYF. DNA for the CDR3: TGTGCCAGCAGCTTTGGGGGACTAGCGGGGGACGAGCAGTACTTC.

The chain is built from TRBV11-2 and TRBJ2-2; TRBD2 aligns across 8 bases. The CDR3 has 17 residues. Germline CDR1 is SGHAT and CDR2 is FQNNGV. After removal of 1 base from V and 1 base from J, the junction contained 5 bases not matched to a gene. DNA for the CDR3: TGTGCCAGCAGCTTAGCAGGACTAGCAGTGAACACCGGGGAGCTGTTTTTT. It specifies CASSLAGLAVNTGELFF. Variable domain in full (rest from reference TRBV11-2 and TRBJ2-2): EAGVAQSPRYKIIEKRQSVAFWCNPISGHATLYWYQQILGQGPKLLIQFQNNGVVDDSQLPKDRFSAERLKGVDSTLKIQPAKLEDSAVYLCASSLAGLAVNTGELFFGEGSRLTVL.

The chain combines TRBV2 with TRBJ1-6; TRBD1 is a possible D gene (6 bases). Germline CDR1 and CDR2: SNHLY and FYNNEI. V shed 7 bases and J shed 0 bases, with 13 bases lying between them. This CDR3 is 16 amino acids long. CDR3 coding DNA: TGTGCCAGCAAGGGGGACCACCTCTCCTATAATTCACCCCTCCACTTT. Amino acids: CASKGDHLSYNSPLHF.

The chain combines TRBV7-7 with TRBJ2-5; D call uncertain. Germline CDR1 reads SSHAT; CDR2 reads FNYEAQ (reference sequence). The V and J ends lost 5 bases and 5 bases respectively, with 12 bases between them. This CDR3 contains 13 residues. CDR3 sequence (DNA): TGTGCCAGCAGCCGCGAGGCAATGGAGACCCAGTACTTC. It translates to CASSREAMETQYF.